These 19 T cell receptor beta chains were sequenced from one sample in a study of cytomegalovirus exposure and HLA in healthy donors. The PCR ran on 60 Vbeta and 13 Jbeta primers. Some clones are missing from TCRdb's copy, which holds only in-frame ones; the method was immunoSEQ multiplex PCR. The sample lists a few hundred thousand clones; over 65% were seen once. Sequencing was performed on PBMCs. These receptors all stem from a woman in her twenties or thirties in good health and CMV-seronegative.

The CDR3 region is CATSRSGQFHSPLHF. Written as DNA, the CDR3 is TGTGCCACCAGCAGATCGGGACAGTTCCATTCACCCCTCCACTTT. This chain links TRBV15 with TRBJ1-6; 7 bases map to TRBD1. Unmatched junction bases numbered 6, after V lost 2 bases and J lost 8 bases. The CDR3 is 15 amino acids. CDR1 is LNHNV and CDR2 is YYDKDF in the germline V gene (reference sequence).

The chain uses TRBV6-5 and TRBJ1-5; no clear D. Germline assignment: CDR1 MNHEY and CDR2 SVGAGI. The CDR3 contains 11 residues. Between the trimmed V and J ends, which lost 7 bases and 7 bases, there was a span of 8 bases. CDR3 amino acids: CASTGGQPQHF. The CDR3, as DNA: TGTGCCAGCACGGGCGGGCAGCCCCAGCATTTT.

The chain is built from TRBV11-2 and TRBJ2-1; possibly TRBD1 for D (6 bases). Trimming cost V 1 base and J 5 bases, with 9 bases left between them. From germline, CDR1 is SGHAT and CDR2 FQNNGV. The CDR3 has 14 amino acids. CDR3 bases: TGTGCCAGCAGCTTAGCCTGGGGGCACAATGAGCAGTTCTTC. It codes for CASSLAWGHNEQFF.

The chain joins TRBV10-3 to TRBJ2-7; 7 bases fit TRBD1. V trimming: 6 bases; J trimming: 2 bases; junction bases outside the gene matches: 13. Germline V gene data show CDR1 as ENHRY and CDR2 as SYGVKD. The CDR3 loop spans 16 amino acids. Here the CDR3 reads CAISGERQGYTYEQYF. CDR3 nucleotide sequence: TGTGCCATCAGCGGGGAAAGACAGGGTTACACCTACGAGCAGTACTTC.

The CDR3 DNA is TGTGCCAGCAGTGTCCGAGGGGACAGGGGGTGGGAGACCCAGTACTTC. It specifies CASSVRGDRGWETQYF. V gene TRBV6-1 combines with J gene TRBJ2-5; 11 nucleotides align to TRBD1. The CDR3 loop spans 16 amino acids. Trimming removed 4 bases from V and 5 bases from J; junction bases left unmatched: 9. CDR1 and CDR2 (germline): MNHNS, SASEGT.

The genes are TRBV11-2 and TRBJ1-4; tentative D call: TRBD1 (5 bases). The CDR3 is 17 residues long. Trimming removed 2 bases at V and 8 bases at J, with 21 bases between. The germline gives CDR1 SGHAT, CDR2 FQNNGV. The CDR3 here is CASSLIGSAGIKEKLFF. The CDR3, as DNA: TGTGCCAGCAGCTTAATCGGATCGGCAGGGATAAAGGAAAAACTGTTTTTT. Using reference TRBV11-2 and TRBJ1-4 for the parts outside the CDR3, the full variable domain is EAGVAQSPRYKIIEKRQSVAFWCNPISGHATLYWYQQILGQGPKLLIQFQNNGVVDDSQLPKDRFSAERLKGVDSTLKIQPAKLEDSAVYLCASSLIGSAGIKEKLFFGSGTQLSVL.

V and J are TRBV28 and TRBJ1-5, with D possibly being TRBD1 (5 bases). CDR1 is MDHEN and CDR2 is SYDVKM in the germline V gene. Trimming removed 3 bases from V and 2 bases from J, with 14 bases in between. The CDR3 is 16 amino acids. The CDR3, as DNA: TGTGCCAGCAGTTTTGCTCGGTCGGGGGGCAATCAGCCCCAGCATTTT. As protein: CASSFARSGGNQPQHF.

This chain joins TRBV2 and TRBJ2-7, with 9 bases matching TRBD2. This CDR3 is built from 12 residues. CDR1 is SNHLY, CDR2 FYNNEI, per germline. With 6 bases clipped from V and 6 bases from J, the junction kept 3 bases outside the gene matches. The CDR3 spells CASRRGGREQYF. In DNA form, the CDR3 reads TGTGCCAGCAGGCGGGGGGGGCGCGAGCAGTACTTC.

This clone was picked up one time. This sequence joins TRBV7-9 and TRBJ2-1, with D possibly being TRBD2 (6 bases). Looked up from germline, CDR1 is SEHNR and CDR2 is FQNEAQ (reference sequence). With 4 bases removed from V and 1 base from J, the gap between germline ends came to 14 bases. The CDR3 has 16 amino acids. The CDR3 is CASSSPYGSSYNEQFF. CDR3 sequence (DNA): TGTGCCAGCAGCTCGCCCTACGGGAGTTCCTACAATGAGCAGTTCTTC. Full variable domain (outside the CDR3, taken from reference TRBV7-9 and TRBJ2-1): DTGVSQNPRHKITKRGQNVTFRCDPISEHNRLYWYRQTLGQGPEFLTYFQNEAQLEKSRLLSDRFSAERPKGSFSTLEIQRTEQGDSAMYLCASSSPYGSSYNEQFFGPGTRLTVL.

The rearrangement uses TRBV6-1 and TRBJ2-5; 9 nucleotides align to TRBD2. The better agreement between TRBJ2-7 and the DNA end casts doubt on the J call. The CDR3 consists of 15 residues. Germline loops: CDR1 MNHNS, CDR2 SASEGT. This CDR3 reads CASSEALAGTYEQYF. CDR3 nucleotides: TGTGCCAGCAGTGAAGCTCTAGCGGGAACCTACGAGCAGTACTTC.

This rearrangement joins TRBV4-1 to TRBJ1-1, with D maybe TRBD1 (5 bases). V dropped 4 bases and J dropped 0 bases, with 12 bases sitting between them. CDR1 MGHRA and CDR2 YSYEKL come from the germline V gene. The length of the CDR3 is 15 residues. CDR3: CASSPLWGMNTEAFF. CDR3 in DNA: TGCGCCAGCAGCCCCCTGTGGGGCATGAACACTGAAGCTTTCTTT.

CDR3 DNA: TGCGCCAGCAGCTTGGAACCTAGCGGGGGGGTGGGTGAGCAGTTCTTC. The encoded protein is CASSLEPSGGVGEQFF. V gene TRBV5-1 combines with J gene TRBJ2-1; 12 bases agree with TRBD2. The CDR3 length is 16 residues. Trimming removed 0 bases from V and 9 bases from J; junction bases left unmatched: 7. Germline CDR1 and CDR2: SGHRS and YFSETQ. Supplemented by reference TRBV5-1 and TRBJ2-1, the full variable domain reads KAGVTQTPRYLIKTRGQQVTLSCSPISGHRSVSWYQQTPGQGLQFLFEYFSETQRNKGNFPGRFSGRQFSNSRSEMNVSTLELGDSALYLCASSLEPSGGVGEQFFGPGTRLTVL.

This sequence joins TRBV5-1 and TRBJ1-3; D call uncertain. The CDR3 spans 15 residues. The germline gives CDR1 SGHRS, CDR2 YFSETQ. Trimming left V 0 bases short and J 2 bases short, with 9 bases between. CDR3 DNA: TGCGCCAGCAGCTTGGTCGGTGGTACTGGAAACACCATATATTTT. It codes for CASSLVGGTGNTIYF.

This rearrangement joins TRBV28 to TRBJ2-7, with a possible D match to TRBD2 (6 bases). Germline assignment: CDR1 MDHEN and CDR2 SYDVKM. The ends were cut back, 6 bases at V and 0 bases at J, with 12 bases in the middle. This CDR3 is 14 amino acids long. CDR3 amino acids: CASRGDSPSYEQYF. The CDR3 DNA follows: TGTGCCAGCAGGGGGGACTCCCCCTCCTACGAGCAGTACTTC.

This clone appeared once. The J gene is TRBJ1-2, the V gene TRBV2; 7 bases are a match to TRBD1. Germline V gene data show CDR1 as SNHLY and CDR2 as FYNNEI. The V gene end was trimmed by 6 bases and the J gene end by 10 bases; junction bases not matched to a gene: 5. The CDR3 covers 11 residues. The CDR3 nucleotides read TGTGCCAGCAGGAGACAGGGTCCCTACACCTTC. This gives the protein CASRRQGPYTF.

There are a few counts of this clone. The J gene is TRBJ2-7, the V gene TRBV5-1, with no clear D. The V gene lost 0 bases and the J gene lost 3 bases, with 7 bases spanning the gap. The CDR3 covers 13 residues. The germline CDR1 and CDR2 sequences are SGHRS and YFSETQ. The CDR3 nucleotides are TGCGCCAGCAGCTTGGCCCAGGACTACGAGCAGTACTTC. This translates into CASSLAQDYEQYF.

The genes are TRBV23-1 and TRBJ2-2; possible D gene TRBD2, 5 bases. TRBV23-1 is given ORF status, its function remaining uncertain. Trimming removed 2 bases from V and 6 bases from J, with 13 bases in between. The CDR3 is 15 residues long. Here the CDR3 DNA reads TGCGCCAGCAGTCAAGATACTAGGATAGCCGGGGAGCTGTTTTTT. Translating it yields CASSQDTRIAGELFF.

This clone has only one observation. The chain links TRBV4-1 to TRBJ1-5; D is ambiguous. The V end lost 4 bases, the J end lost 3 bases, and 10 bases lay between the germline ends. This CDR3 spans 14 amino acids. Germline V gene data show CDR1 as MGHRA and CDR2 as YSYEKL. The CDR3 nucleotides are TGCGCCAGCAGCCTTCGACAAGCCAATCAGCCCCAGCATTTT. Translated, it gives CASSLRQANQPQHF.

The rearrangement links TRBV19 to TRBJ1-5; the match to TRBD1 covers 12 bases. The trim removed 4 bases at V and 3 bases at J, leaving 13 bases unmatched. The CDR3 has 19 residues. Germline CDR1 LNHDA, CDR2 SQIVND (reference sequence). CDR3 bases: TGTGCCAGTAGTAAATTTTACGGGACAGGGGGCTGGGACAATCAGCCCCAGCATTTT. Translated: CASSKFYGTGGWDNQPQHF.